This TCR beta chain stems from a study of blood T cell repertoires in COVID-19. Study overall: There were acute and convalescent COVID-19 samples, and they came from the United States, Italy and Spain. Sample material is recorded as cDNA or gDNA derived from T cells, B-cell-depleted T cells, or PBMCs.

Original methodology: Nucleated cell number was recorded as an estimate derived from reference gene primer amplification. Clones were sequenced by immunoSEQ multiplex PCR, and TCRdb holds only the in-frame ones, with some missing. V and J calls and clone size are those listed in that table; D and trimming were worked out from the DNA. The sample lists about 300,000 clones, about 91% seen once, with under 8% in the top ten. V dropped 3 bases and J dropped 0 bases, with 6 bases sitting between them. The CDR3 is 13 amino acids. Looked up from germline, CDR1 is MDHEN and CDR2 is SYDVKM. This chain uses TRBV28 with TRBJ2-7; D perhaps matches TRBD1 (5 bases). The sample taken for sequencing was peripheral blood. This receptor was taken from a young woman who had recovered from COVID-19. In nucleotides, the CDR3 is TGTGCCAGCAGTTTGGACAACTCCTACGAGCAGTACTTC. This codes for CASSLDNSYEQYF.